Below, 20 T cell receptor beta chains from the same sample are listed, as sequenced in a study of blood T cell repertoires in COVID-19. Sequenced by immunoSEQ multiplex PCR; TCRdb stores in-frame clones only, minus some. Here the sample spans 150,000 to 200,000 clones, 86% being singletons. The sample consisted of peripheral blood. These TCRs come from a man over 45 with active or convalescent COVID-19.

This chain joins TRBV5-6 and TRBJ2-1; TRBD2 is a possible D gene (6 bases). The CDR3 covers 13 residues. The germline V gene has CDR1 SGHDT and CDR2 YYEEEE. With 0 bases removed from V and 8 bases from J, the gap between germline ends came to 9 bases. The CDR3 DNA is TGTGCCAGCAGCTTGGGCGGGATCGATGAGCAGTTCTTC. Translated: CASSLGGIDEQFF.

The genes are TRBV28 and TRBJ1-1; unclear D gene. CDR1 and CDR2 (germline): MDHEN, SYDVKM. Trimming took off 6 bases at V and 1 base at J, with 15 bases between the two ends. The CDR3 length is 15 residues. CDR3 nucleotide sequence: TGTGCCAGCAGCTTCCCCTTACTTCAGAACACTGAAGCTTTCTTT. Its protein product is CASSFPLLQNTEAFF.

The chain uses TRBV6-5 and TRBJ2-5; possible D gene TRBD2, 5 bases. The V end lost 2 bases, the J end lost 2 bases, and 9 bases lay between the germline ends. Germline CDR1 reads MNHEY; CDR2 reads SVGAGI. The length of the CDR3 is 14 residues. CDR3 residues: CASSYRTGQETQYF. The CDR3 coding sequence is TGTGCCAGCAGTTACCGGACTGGACAAGAGACCCAGTACTTC.

V is TRBV21-1 and J is TRBJ2-1; the listed D gene, TRBD1, was not tested against the DNA. TRBV21-1 is classified as a pseudogene. The CDR3 loop spans 15 amino acids. DNA for the CDR3: TGTGCCAGCACCCAAAGGAGCAGGGCGTGCAATGAGCAGTTCTTC. Encoded protein: CASTQRSRACNEQFF.

The chain employs TRBV19 and TRBJ2-2; TRBD1 matches at 11 bases. The CDR3 consists of 15 residues. The ends lost 5 bases at V and 6 bases at J; junction bases unmatched: 5. The germline V gene has CDR1 LNHDA and CDR2 SQIVND (reference sequence). The chain's CDR3 is CASSGRTGGAGELFF. CDR3 DNA sequence: TGTGCCAGTAGTGGAAGGACAGGGGGCGCCGGGGAGCTGTTTTTT. The whole variable domain, filled in from reference TRBV19 and TRBJ2-2, reads DGGITQSPKYLFRKEGQNVTLSCEQNLNHDAMYWYRQDPGQGLRLIYYSQIVNDFQKGDIAEGYSVSREKKESFPLTVTSAQKNPTAFYLCASSGRTGGAGELFFGEGSRLTVL.

This chain links TRBV6-5 with TRBJ1-6; possibly TRBD1 for D (5 bases). Germline V gene lookup returns CDR1 MNHEY and CDR2 SVGAGI. The CDR3 consists of 14 residues. With 5 bases removed from V and 5 bases from J, the gap between germline ends came to 10 bases. The CDR3 nucleotides are TGTGCCAGCAGTAAGAGACAGAATAATTCACCCCTCCACTTT. This encodes CASSKRQNNSPLHF.

J is TRBJ2-1 and V is TRBV7-9; TRBD2 aligns across 12 bases. The CDR3 runs to 17 residues. Germline CDR1 reads SEHNR; CDR2 reads FQNEAQ (reference sequence). J gave up 9 bases and V 1 base, and 10 bases lay outside the gene matches. The CDR3 loop is CASSLGGLAGGKGEQFF. The CDR3 nucleotides read TGTGCCAGCAGCTTAGGAGGTCTAGCGGGAGGGAAGGGTGAGCAGTTCTTC.

A single count supports this clone. The rearrangement links TRBV19 to TRBJ1-3, with 7 nucleotides matching TRBD1. This CDR3 is 17 amino acids long. Germline V CDR1 and CDR2: LNHDA, SQIVND (reference sequence). Germline trimming cut 6 bases from V and 4 bases from J; bases unmatched to any gene: 15. CDR3 nucleotide sequence: TGTGCCAGTAGAATCCCGGGACAGCGGCGGAACGGAAACACCATATATTTT. It yields the protein CASRIPGQRRNGNTIYF.

The chain couples TRBV7-2 to TRBJ1-2; TRBD1 agrees at 9 bases. The CDR3 runs to 16 residues. J gave up 8 bases and V 2 bases, and 12 bases lay outside the gene matches. The germline CDR1 and CDR2 sequences are SGHTA and FQGNSA. CDR3 loop: CASSLSSGTGSRGYTF. The CDR3 DNA sequence: TGTGCCAGCAGCTTATCCTCCGGGACAGGGAGTCGAGGCTACACCTTC.

The chain combines TRBV2 with TRBJ1-2; D perhaps matches TRBD1 (6 bases). V lost 6 bases to trimming and J lost 0 bases, with 8 bases between them. The germline CDR1 and CDR2 sequences are SNHLY and FYNNEI. The CDR3 spans 13 residues. DNA of the CDR3: TGTGCCAGCAGGAGGGGGACTAACTATGGCTACACCTTC. Translating gives CASRRGTNYGYTF.

The rearrangement uses TRBV2 and TRBJ1-5; D is possibly TRBD1 (5 bases). CDR1 and CDR2 from the germline V gene are SNHLY and FYNNEI. This CDR3 contains 15 residues. The ends were cut back, 4 bases at V and 2 bases at J, with 12 bases in the middle. DNA for the CDR3: TGTGCCAGCAGTGCTGGGGGGGACCGCAATCAGCCCCAGCATTTT. This gives the protein CASSAGGDRNQPQHF.

J is TRBJ1-1 and V is TRBV12-3 or TRBV12-4; 8 bases fit TRBD1. The trim removed 7 bases at V and 7 bases at J, leaving 5 bases unmatched. The CDR3 is 12 residues long. The CDR3 nucleotides read TGTGCCAGCATCAACAGGGGGGGTGAAGCTTTCTTT. It translates to CASINRGGEAFF.

V and J are TRBV5-6 and TRBJ2-7; weak D call: TRBD1 (5 bases). The V end was cut by 5 bases, the J end by 2 bases, with 11 bases between. CDR1 is SGHDT and CDR2 is YYEEEE in the germline V gene. The CDR3 is 13 amino acids. The CDR3 protein is CASSWTQTYEQYF. In DNA, the CDR3 is TGTGCCAGCAGTTGGACACAAACCTACGAGCAGTACTTC.

The genes are TRBV30 and TRBJ2-3; perhaps TRBD2 as D (7 bases). CDR1 GTSNPN and CDR2 SVGIG come from the germline V gene (reference sequence). Trimming took off 7 bases at V and 2 bases at J, with 19 bases between the two ends. CDR3 length: 15 residues. The CDR3 DNA sequence: TGTGCCTTCCCAGTTGGAGGGGGGGACACAGATACGCAGTATTTT. Translated, it gives CAFPVGGGDTDTQYF.

The chain joins TRBV24-1 to TRBJ1-2; D is perhaps TRBD1 (6 bases). Trimming left V 4 bases short and J 4 bases short, with 18 bases between. The CDR3 has 16 residues. The germline V gene encodes CDR1 KGHDR and CDR2 SFDVKD. The CDR3 spells CATSDPTRDNPYGYTF. CDR3 bases: TGTGCCACCAGTGACCCCACTCGGGACAATCCCTATGGCTACACCTTC.

This sequence joins TRBV19 and TRBJ2-2; D remains ambiguous. The V gene's germline CDR1 is LNHDA and CDR2 SQIVND (reference sequence). The CDR3 sequence is 15 residues long. V was trimmed by 0 bases and J by 4 bases, leaving 9 bases between them. The DNA for the CDR3 is TGTGCCAGTAGTATAGATGAGGTGGTCACCGGGGAGCTGTTTTTT. Translated: CASSIDEVVTGELFF. Full variable domain (missing parts from reference TRBV19 and TRBJ2-2): DGGITQSPKYLFRKEGQNVTLSCEQNLNHDAMYWYRQDPGQGLRLIYYSQIVNDFQKGDIAEGYSVSREKKESFPLTVTSAQKNPTAFYLCASSIDEVVTGELFFGEGSRLTVL.

V is TRBV5-1 and J is TRBJ2-6, with a possible D match to TRBD1 (6 bases). CDR3 length: 19 residues. V gave up 0 bases and J gave up 0 bases, with 16 bases separating them. Germline-derived CDR1 and CDR2 are SGHRS and YFSETQ. This chain's CDR3 is CASSLGRSTGRSGANVLTF. CDR3 DNA: TGCGCCAGCAGCTTGGGCCGGAGTACAGGGCGCTCTGGGGCCAACGTCCTGACTTTC.

Many counts were recorded for this clone. The V and J genes are TRBV3-1 (or the pseudogene TRBV3-2) and TRBJ2-2, with a tentative D call TRBD1 (5 bases). The CDR3 spans 15 residues. V was shortened by 3 bases and J by 5 bases, with 13 bases between the two germline ends. Looked up from germline, CDR1 is LGHDT and CDR2 is YNNKEL (reference sequence). CDR3 region: CASSHLRAITGELFF. The CDR3 nucleotides read TGTGCCAGCAGCCATCTCAGGGCTATAACCGGGGAGCTGTTTTTT.

The chain is built from TRBV3-1 (or the pseudogene TRBV3-2) and TRBJ1-5; 10 bases align to TRBD1. Trimming took 1 base from V and 5 from J; bases not matched to a gene: 5. This CDR3 spans 16 amino acids. Germline V CDR1 and CDR2: LGHDT, YNNKEL (reference sequence). CDR3 sequence reads: CASSQGRTGGHQPQHF. CDR3 nucleotides: TGTGCCAGCAGCCAAGGGCGGACAGGGGGACATCAGCCCCAGCATTTT.

DNA for the CDR3: TGTGCCAGCAGCTTTCGAGACCCGCGGGGGAATGAGCAGTTCTTC. As protein: CASSFRDPRGNEQFF. The chain couples TRBV5-5 to TRBJ2-1, with 7 bases matching TRBD2. Germline V gene sequence: CDR1 SGHKS, CDR2 YYEKEE (reference sequence). V was clipped by 2 bases and J by 7 bases; unmatched bases: 9. The CDR3 sequence is 15 residues long. Using reference TRBV5-5 and TRBJ2-1 for the parts outside the CDR3, the full variable domain is DAGVTQSPTHLIKTRGQQVTLRCSPISGHKSVSWYQQVLGQGPQFIFQYYEKEERGRGNFPDRFSARQFPNYSSELNVNALLLGDSALYLCASSFRDPRGNEQFFGPGTRLTVL.